These 9 T cell receptor beta chains came from one sample sequenced in a study of cytomegalovirus exposure and HLA in healthy donors. In the PCR, 60 Vbeta and 13 Jbeta primers were used. This table comes from immunoSEQ multiplex PCR, and its TCRdb copy is limited to in-frame clones, with some not included. The profile shows about 150,000 clones, about 82% of them singletons. Sequencing input: PBMCs. The receptors shown here come from a man aged 25 to 40 in good health.

A remark on this clone: At one boundary the junction diverges from the germline segment, which might be a read error. This sequence joins TRBV29-1 and TRBJ2-7; TRBD1 aligns across 7 bases. The V gene's germline CDR1 is SQVTM and CDR2 ANQGSEA. CDR3 length equals 14 residues. The CDR3 DNA sequence: TGCAGCGTTAAAGAGACAGGGAGATACTACGAGCAGTACTTC. Protein sequence: CSVKETGRYYEQYF.

This CDR3 is CASSSGGTGPGANVLTF. The CDR3 DNA follows: TGCGCCAGCAGCTCGGGAGGGACAGGGCCTGGGGCCAACGTCCTGACTTTC. The chain couples TRBV5-1 to TRBJ2-6; possibly TRBD1 for D (9 bases). The CDR3 contains 17 residues. V gave up 3 bases and J gave up 2 bases, with 15 bases separating them. The germline CDR1 and CDR2 sequences are SGHRS and YFSETQ.

The chain couples TRBV7-9 to TRBJ2-3; D might be TRBD2 (6 bases). The CDR3 spans 15 residues. Germline CDR1 reads SEHNR; CDR2 reads FQNEAQ (reference sequence). V lost 8 bases, J lost 1 base, and 16 bases lay in between. The CDR3 DNA sequence: TGTGCCAGCGGATCGACTAGGTTTGGCACAGATACGCAGTATTTT. Translation gives CASGSTRFGTDTQYF.

This chain joins TRBV27 and TRBJ1-5; 7 nucleotides agree with TRBD1. J was trimmed by 9 bases and V by 6 bases; bases with no gene match: 14. The CDR3 totals 15 residues. Germline V CDR1 and CDR2: MNHEY, SMNVEV (reference sequence). CDR3 amino acids: CASSQTGSVVGPQHF. The CDR3 DNA reads as TGTGCCAGCAGCCAGACAGGGTCTGTGGTTGGGCCCCAGCATTTT.

This clone was picked up one time. This chain links TRBV5-4 with TRBJ2-1, with D possibly being TRBD2 (6 bases). V was pared by 5 bases and J by 0 bases, with 12 bases between. The length of the CDR3 is 15 residues. From germline, CDR1 is SGHNT and CDR2 YYREEE (reference sequence). CDR3 in DNA: TGTGCCAGCAGGCGGGGAGAGGGCTCCTACAATGAGCAGTTCTTC. It encodes CASRRGEGSYNEQFF.

This chain connects TRBV6-5 to TRBJ2-7; D is possibly TRBD2 (6 bases). The germline V gene encodes CDR1 MNHEY and CDR2 SVGAGI. This CDR3 spans 14 amino acids. V was pared by 6 bases and J by 3 bases, with 15 bases between. This CDR3 is CASSREALSYEQYF. In nucleotides, the CDR3 is TGTGCCAGCAGCAGGGAGGCTCTAAGCTACGAGCAGTACTTC.

The chain has TRBV5-6 and TRBJ2-1; TRBD1 matches 9 bases. V dropped 4 bases and J dropped 5; count of bases not matched to a gene: 10. The CDR3 spans 16 residues. Germline values: CDR1 SGHDT, CDR2 YYEEEE. CDR3 nucleotide sequence: TGTGCCAGCAGCCAATTTACAGGGGGCGCAGACAATGAGCAGTTCTTC. Amino acid sequence: CASSQFTGGADNEQFF.

The V gene is TRBV5-6, the J gene TRBJ1-3; D gene ambiguous. Germline assignment: CDR1 SGHDT and CDR2 YYEEEE. Trimming pared 2 bases from V and 0 bases from J, leaving 15 bases between. The CDR3 runs to 17 residues. The DNA for the CDR3 is TGTGCCAGCAGCTTCGTAACCGGGAGGCCCTCTGGAAACACCATATATTTT. Protein sequence: CASSFVTGRPSGNTIYF. The full variable domain, its missing parts supplied by reference TRBV5-6 and TRBJ1-3, is DAGVTQSPTHLIKTRGQQVTLRCSPKSGHDTVSWYQQALGQGPQFIFQYYEEEERQRGNFPDRFSGHQFPNYSSELNVNALLLGDSALYLCASSFVTGRPSGNTIYFGEGSWLTVV.

The chain links TRBV30 to TRBJ1-6; D remains ambiguous. Germline CDR1 reads GTSNPN; CDR2 reads SVGIG (reference sequence). The CDR3 sequence is 13 residues long. V was cut by 3 bases and J by 8 bases, with 11 bases left in between. CDR3 bases: TGTGCCTGGAGCGTGGCCGGGGATTCACCCCTCCACTTT. Its translation is CAWSVAGDSPLHF.